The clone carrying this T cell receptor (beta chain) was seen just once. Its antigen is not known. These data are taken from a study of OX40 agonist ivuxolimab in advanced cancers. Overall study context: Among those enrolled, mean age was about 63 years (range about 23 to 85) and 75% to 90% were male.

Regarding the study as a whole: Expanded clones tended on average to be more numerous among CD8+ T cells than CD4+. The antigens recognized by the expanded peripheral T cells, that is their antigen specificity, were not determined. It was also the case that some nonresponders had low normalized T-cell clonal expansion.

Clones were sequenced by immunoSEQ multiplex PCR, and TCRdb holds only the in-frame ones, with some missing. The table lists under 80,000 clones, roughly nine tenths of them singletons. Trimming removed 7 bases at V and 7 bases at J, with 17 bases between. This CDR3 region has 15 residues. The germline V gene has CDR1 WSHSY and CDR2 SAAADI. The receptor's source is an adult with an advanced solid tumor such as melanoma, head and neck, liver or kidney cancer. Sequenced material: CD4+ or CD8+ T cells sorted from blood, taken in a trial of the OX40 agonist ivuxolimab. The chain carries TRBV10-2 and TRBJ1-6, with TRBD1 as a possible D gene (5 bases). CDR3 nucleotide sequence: TGCGCCAGCAACCCCGGTGGGGGGGGGAATTCACCCCTCCACTTT. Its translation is CASNPGGGGNSPLHF.